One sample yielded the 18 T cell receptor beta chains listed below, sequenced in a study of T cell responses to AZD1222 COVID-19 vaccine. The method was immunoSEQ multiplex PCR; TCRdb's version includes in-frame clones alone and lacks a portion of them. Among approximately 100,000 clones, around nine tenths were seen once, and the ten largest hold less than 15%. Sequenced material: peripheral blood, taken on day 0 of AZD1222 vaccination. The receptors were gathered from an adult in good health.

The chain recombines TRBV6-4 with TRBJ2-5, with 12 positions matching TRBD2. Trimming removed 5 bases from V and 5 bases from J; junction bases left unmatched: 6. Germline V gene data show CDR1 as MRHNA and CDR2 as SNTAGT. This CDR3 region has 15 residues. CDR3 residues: CASSPGLAGRETQYF. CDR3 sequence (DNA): TGTGCCAGCAGTCCCGGACTAGCGGGGCGGGAGACCCAGTACTTC.

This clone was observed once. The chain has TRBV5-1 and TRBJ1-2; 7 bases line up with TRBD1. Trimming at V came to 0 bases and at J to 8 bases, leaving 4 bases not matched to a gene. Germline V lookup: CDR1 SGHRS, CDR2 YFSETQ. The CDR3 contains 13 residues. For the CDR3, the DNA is TGCGCCAGCAGCTTGGGGACAGGACAGGGCTACACCTTC. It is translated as CASSLGTGQGYTF.

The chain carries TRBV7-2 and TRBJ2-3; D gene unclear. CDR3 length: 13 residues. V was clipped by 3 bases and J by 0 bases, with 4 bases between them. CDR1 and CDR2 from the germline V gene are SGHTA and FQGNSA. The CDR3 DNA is TGTGCCAGCAGCTTCCTGAGCACAGATACGCAGTATTTT. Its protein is CASSFLSTDTQYF.

In nucleotides, the CDR3 is TGTGCCAGCAGCTTAGTCGACATGCCTGAGCAGTTCTTC. It encodes CASSLVDMPEQFF. This chain links TRBV7-2 with TRBJ2-1; D remains unclear. Germline V lookup: CDR1 SGHTA, CDR2 FQGNSA. The germline V and J ends were trimmed by 1 base and 9 bases, with 10 bases remaining between them. This CDR3 has 13 residues.

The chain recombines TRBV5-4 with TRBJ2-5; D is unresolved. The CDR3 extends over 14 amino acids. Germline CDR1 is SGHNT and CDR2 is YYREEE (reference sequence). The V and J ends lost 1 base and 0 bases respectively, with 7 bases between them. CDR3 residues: CASSLRRYQETQYF. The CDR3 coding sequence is TGTGCCAGCAGCTTGCGCAGGTACCAAGAGACCCAGTACTTC.

In nucleotides, the CDR3 is TGTGCCAGCAGTGACGGCGGGCACTCCTACGAGCAGTACTTC. Amino acid sequence: CASSDGGHSYEQYF. This chain connects TRBV2 to TRBJ2-7, with TRBD2 as a possible D gene (5 bases). The CDR3 has 14 residues. Germline lookup yields CDR1 SNHLY and CDR2 FYNNEI. With 3 bases removed from V and 0 bases from J, the gap between germline ends came to 9 bases.

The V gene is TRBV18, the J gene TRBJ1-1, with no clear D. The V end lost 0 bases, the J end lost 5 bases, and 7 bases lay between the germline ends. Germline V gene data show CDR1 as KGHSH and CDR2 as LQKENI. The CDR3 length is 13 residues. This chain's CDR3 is CASSPPSLTEAFF. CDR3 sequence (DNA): TGTGCCAGCTCACCACCGAGTCTTACTGAAGCTTTCTTT.

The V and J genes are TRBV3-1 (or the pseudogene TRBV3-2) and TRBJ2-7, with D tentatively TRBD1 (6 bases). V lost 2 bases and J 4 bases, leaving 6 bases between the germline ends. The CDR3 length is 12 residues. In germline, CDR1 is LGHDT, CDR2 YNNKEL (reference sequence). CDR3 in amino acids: CASSQQGYEQYF. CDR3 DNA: TGTGCCAGCAGCCAACAGGGGTACGAGCAGTACTTC.

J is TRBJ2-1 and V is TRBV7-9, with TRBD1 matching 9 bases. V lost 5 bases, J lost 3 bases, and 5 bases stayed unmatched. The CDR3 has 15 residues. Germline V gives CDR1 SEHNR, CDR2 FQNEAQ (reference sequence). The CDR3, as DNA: TGTGCCAGCAGCATCCGGGACAGGGTCTACAATGAGCAGTTCTTC. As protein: CASSIRDRVYNEQFF.

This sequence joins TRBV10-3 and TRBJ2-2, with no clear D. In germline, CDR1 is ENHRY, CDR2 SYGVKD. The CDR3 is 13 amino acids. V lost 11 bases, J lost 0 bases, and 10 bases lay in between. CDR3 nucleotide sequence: TGTGCCCTGAGGCCATCGAACACCGGGGAGCTGTTTTTT. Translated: CALRPSNTGELFF.

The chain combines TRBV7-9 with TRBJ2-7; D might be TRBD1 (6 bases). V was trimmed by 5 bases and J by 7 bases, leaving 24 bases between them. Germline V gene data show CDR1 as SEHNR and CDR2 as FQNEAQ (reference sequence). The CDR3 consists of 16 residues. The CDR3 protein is CASSALTQGSPREQYF. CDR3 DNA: TGTGCCAGCAGCGCACTAACACAGGGATCTCCTCGTGAGCAGTACTTC. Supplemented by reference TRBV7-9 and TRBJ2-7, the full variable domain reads DTGVSQNPRHKITKRGQNVTFRCDPISEHNRLYWYRQTLGQGPEFLTYFQNEAQLEKSRLLSDRFSAERPKGSFSTLEIQRTEQGDSAMYLCASSALTQGSPREQYFGPGTRLTVT.

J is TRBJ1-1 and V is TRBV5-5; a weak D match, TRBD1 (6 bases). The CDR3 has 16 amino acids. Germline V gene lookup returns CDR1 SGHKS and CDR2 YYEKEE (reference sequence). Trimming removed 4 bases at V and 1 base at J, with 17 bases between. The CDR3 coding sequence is TGTGCCAGCAGCGGGGGCCCCAGTAGGTCGAACACTGAAGCTTTCTTT. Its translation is CASSGGPSRSNTEAFF.

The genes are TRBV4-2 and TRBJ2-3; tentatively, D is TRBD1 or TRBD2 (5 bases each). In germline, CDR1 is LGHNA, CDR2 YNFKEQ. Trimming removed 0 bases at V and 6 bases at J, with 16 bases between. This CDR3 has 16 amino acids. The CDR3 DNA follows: TGTGCCAGCAGCCAAGACCGGGACGGCGGTAGTGATACGCAGTATTTT. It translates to CASSQDRDGGSDTQYF.

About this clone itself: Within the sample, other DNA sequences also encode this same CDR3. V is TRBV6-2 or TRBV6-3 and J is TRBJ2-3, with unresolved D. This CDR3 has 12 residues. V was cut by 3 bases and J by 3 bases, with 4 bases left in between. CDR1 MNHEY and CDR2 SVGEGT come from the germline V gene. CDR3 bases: TGTGCCAGCAGTTATGGTACAGATACGCAGTATTTT. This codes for CASSYGTDTQYF.

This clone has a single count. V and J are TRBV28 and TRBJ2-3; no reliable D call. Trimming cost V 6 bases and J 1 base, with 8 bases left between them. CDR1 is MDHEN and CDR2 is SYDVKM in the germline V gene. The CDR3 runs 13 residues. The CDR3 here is CASRGRRTDTQYF. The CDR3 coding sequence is TGTGCCAGCAGGGGCCGGCGCACAGATACGCAGTATTTT.

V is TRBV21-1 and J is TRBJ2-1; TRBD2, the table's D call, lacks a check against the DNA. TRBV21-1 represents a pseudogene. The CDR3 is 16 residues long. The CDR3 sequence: CASSRSTGTTHNEQFF. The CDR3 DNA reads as TGTGCCAGCAGCAGATCAACAGGGACTACTCACAATGAGCAGTTCTTC.

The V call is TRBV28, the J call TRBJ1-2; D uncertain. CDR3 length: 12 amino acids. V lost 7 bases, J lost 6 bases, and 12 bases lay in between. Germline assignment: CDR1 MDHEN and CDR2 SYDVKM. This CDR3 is CASTISSHGYTF. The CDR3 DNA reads TGTGCCAGCACCATATCTTCGCATGGCTACACCTTC.

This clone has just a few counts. The CDR3 DNA reads TGTGCCACCAGCAGAGATCGAAACGAAGGCGAGCAGTACTTC. It encodes CATSRDRNEGEQYF. The gene calls are TRBV15 and TRBJ2-7; no clear D gene. Per germline, CDR1 LNHNV and CDR2 YYDKDF (reference sequence). The germline V and J ends were trimmed by 0 bases and 6 bases, with 12 bases remaining between them. The CDR3 is 14 amino acids.